Below, 12 T cell receptor beta chains from the same sample are listed, as sequenced in a study of blood T cell repertoires in COVID-19. Using immunoSEQ multiplex PCR, the repertoire was profiled, and TCRdb retains in-frame clones only, with some absent. The table includes 150,000 to 180,000 clones, roughly 80% detected once. Sequencing input: peripheral blood. These receptors were taken from a man aged 80 or over with acute or convalescent COVID-19.

V usage is TRBV7-2 and J usage is TRBJ2-7; TRBD2 is a possible D gene (5 bases). This CDR3 contains 13 residues. The V end lost 4 bases, the J end lost 7 bases, and 14 bases lay between the germline ends. Per the germline V gene, CDR1 is SGHTA and CDR2 is FQGNSA. The CDR3 region has the DNA TGTGCCAGCAGCTGGACTCACTCGGGGGAGCAGTACTTC. The encoded protein is CASSWTHSGEQYF.

Turning to this clone: This specimen includes other DNA sequences encoding the same CDR3. This chain's CDR3 is CASSLSSGGNEQFF. CDR3 coding DNA: TGTGCCAGCAGCCTCTCCTCGGGGGGGAATGAGCAGTTCTTC. This chain links TRBV3-1 (or the pseudogene TRBV3-2) with TRBJ2-1; TRBD2 agrees at 8 bases. J lost 7 bases, V lost 4 bases, and 6 bases had no gene match. This CDR3 contains 14 residues. Looked up from germline, CDR1 is LGHDT and CDR2 is YNNKEL (reference sequence).

V gene TRBV27 combines with J gene TRBJ1-5; perhaps TRBD1 as D (5 bases). Germline V gene lookup returns CDR1 MNHEY and CDR2 SMNVEV (reference sequence). CDR3 length: 13 residues. Trimming removed 6 bases at V and 6 bases at J, with 12 bases between. CDR3: CASSQRGSQPQHF. CDR3 nucleotides: TGTGCCAGCAGCCAGCGGGGGAGTCAGCCCCAGCATTTT.

This chain uses TRBV5-1 with TRBJ2-1; 8 bases match TRBD1. In germline, CDR1 is SGHRS, CDR2 YFSETQ. V shed 3 bases and J 4 bases; nucleotides not matched to a gene: 3. The CDR3 spans 14 residues. The CDR3 DNA follows: TGCGCCAGCAGCTCAGGACAGGGATACAATGAGCAGTTCTTC. Amino acids: CASSSGQGYNEQFF.

The genes are TRBV5-6 and TRBJ2-5; 10 bases map to TRBD2. Germline assignment: CDR1 SGHDT and CDR2 YYEEEE. This CDR3 has 15 residues. The V gene end was trimmed by 2 bases and the J gene end by 1 base; junction bases not matched to a gene: 2. The CDR3 is CASSLRLAGQETQYF. In nucleotides, the CDR3 is TGTGCCAGCAGCTTACGACTAGCGGGCCAAGAGACCCAGTACTTC.

This chain connects TRBV5-1 to TRBJ2-5; TRBD2 matches 7 bases. Trimming at V came to 5 bases and at J to 4 bases, leaving 11 bases not matched to a gene. Germline V gene sequence: CDR1 SGHRS, CDR2 YFSETQ. This CDR3 is built from 15 residues. CDR3 sequence reads: CASRTGGGSGETQYF. The CDR3 DNA reads as TGCGCCAGCAGAACGGGCGGGGGATCAGGAGAGACCCAGTACTTC.

V and J are TRBV19 and TRBJ2-2; D unclear. The CDR3 totals 22 residues. Germline assignment: CDR1 LNHDA and CDR2 SQIVND (reference sequence). V gave up 7 bases and J gave up 3 bases, with 36 bases separating them. The DNA for the CDR3 is TGTGCCAGTACCACAATTAACCCCTATCGACGGAACTTAGACGAGGACACCGGGGAGCTGTTTTTT. This translates into CASTTINPYRRNLDEDTGELFF.

This clone showed up just a few times. The V gene is TRBV5-6, the J gene TRBJ2-2, with no clear D. The germline CDR1 and CDR2 sequences are SGHDT and YYEEEE. The CDR3 covers 15 residues. Trimming took off 0 bases at V and 1 base at J, with 7 bases between the two ends. The CDR3 sequence is CASSLGWQNTGELFF. Written as DNA, the CDR3 is TGTGCCAGCAGCTTGGGTTGGCAGAACACCGGGGAGCTGTTTTTT.

The table lists this clone with a few counts. The junction differs from germline at one of its ends, possibly a read error. The chain links TRBV7-9 to TRBJ1-2; D ambiguous. The CDR3 loop spans 11 amino acids. Germline loops: CDR1 SEHNR, CDR2 FQNEAQ (reference sequence). CDR3 sequence reads: CASSSNEENSF. The DNA of the CDR3 is TGTGCCAGCAGCTCCAACGAAGAGAATTCCTTC.

The chain combines TRBV4-2 with TRBJ1-1, with 7 nucleotides matching TRBD1. The CDR3 contains 14 residues. CDR1 is LGHNA and CDR2 is YNFKEQ in the germline V gene. V lost 6 bases to trimming and J lost 6 bases; unmatched junction nucleotides: 10. The CDR3 loop reads CASRANKGAAEAFF. CDR3 coding DNA: TGTGCCAGCAGAGCCAATAAGGGGGCGGCTGAAGCTTTCTTT.

The J gene is TRBJ2-2, the V gene TRBV27; 9 bases are a match to TRBD1. The CDR3 has 14 amino acids. The germline V gene has CDR1 MNHEY and CDR2 SMNVEV (reference sequence). V lost 6 bases, J lost 6 bases, and 5 bases stayed unmatched. CDR3 sequence (DNA): TGTGCCAGCAGAGGACAGGGGAGGTCCGGGGAGCTGTTTTTT. Encoded protein: CASRGQGRSGELFF.

Written as DNA, the CDR3 is TGTGCCAGCAGCCCCCGGTTGGTGTACGGTAATGAAAAACTGTTTTTT. Translating gives CASSPRLVYGNEKLFF. V usage is TRBV14 and J usage is TRBJ1-4; no definite D call. The CDR3 loop spans 16 amino acids. V lost 4 bases and J lost 4, with 16 bases in between. CDR1 SGHDN and CDR2 FVKESK come from the germline V gene. The entire variable domain, with the rest obtained from reference TRBV14 and TRBJ1-4, is as follows: EAGVTQFPSHSVIEKGQTVTLRCDPISGHDNLYWYRRVMGKEIKFLLHFVKESKQDESGMPNNRFLAERTGGTYSTLKVQPAELEDSGVYFCASSPRLVYGNEKLFFGSGTQLSVL.